The rows below give T cell receptor beta chains drawn from one sample of a study of control samples from healthy donors and cancer patients. Profiling relied on immunoSEQ multiplex PCR, and the TCRdb table lists in-frame clones only, not all of them. The profile shows roughly 100,000 clones, around 90% of them singletons. The source material was blood. The receptors were sampled from a woman in her late teens or twenties in good health. CDR3s include the opening cysteine and the closing phenylalanine or tryptophan. D genes are given only for firm matches. Clone size appears in some rows only: once, few, many, or a class for an expanded clone.

V gene: TRBV19
clone size: NA
J gene: TRBJ2-5
D gene: NA
CDR3 DNA: TGTGCCAGTAGTCTTAGCGCGCTCGTGGGAGAGACCCAGTACTTC
CDR3 protein: CASSLSALVGETQYF

V gene: TRBV19
clone size: NA
J gene: TRBJ1-1
D gene: NA
CDR3 DNA: TGTGCCAGTAGTATTCAGGGGAGGGTGAACACTGAAGCTTTCTTT
CDR3 protein: CASSIQGRVNTEAFF

V gene: TRBV11-3
clone size: NA
J gene: TRBJ1-1
D gene: NA
CDR3 DNA: TGTGCCAGCAGCCTCAGGGAAGTGGGGGCTTTCTTT
CDR3 protein: CASSLREVGAFF

V gene: TRBV7-9
clone size: NA
J gene: TRBJ2-1
D gene: TRBD2
CDR3 DNA: TGTGCCAGCAGCGGACTTGGCGGGGGGGCCTACAATGAGCAGTTCTTC
CDR3 protein: CASSGLGGGAYNEQFF

V gene: TRBV19
clone size: once
J gene: TRBJ1-4
D gene: TRBD1
CDR3 DNA: TGTGCCAGTAGTACTGGACAGGGGGGAGAAAAACTGTTTTTT
CDR3 protein: CASSTGQGGEKLFF

V gene: TRBV6-2/TRBV6-3
clone size: NA
J gene: TRBJ1-4
D gene: NA
CDR3 DNA: TGTGCCAGCAGCCAACGGGAGGGAACTGAAAAACTGTTTTTT
CDR3 protein: CASSQREGTEKLFF

V gene: TRBV20-1
clone size: NA
J gene: TRBJ1-5
D gene: NA
CDR3 DNA: TGCAGTGCTATCCCCCAGCCCCAGCATTTT
CDR3 protein: CSAIPQPQHF

V gene: TRBV11-1
clone size: NA
J gene: TRBJ2-3
D gene: NA
CDR3 DNA: TGTGCCAGCAGCTTAGCTCTAGACGGGGGCACAGATACGCAGTATTTT
CDR3 protein: CASSLALDGGTDTQYF

V gene: TRBV5-1
clone size: NA
J gene: TRBJ2-7
D gene: NA
CDR3 DNA: TGCGCCAGCAGCTTGGGCGGCAGCTCCTACGAGCAGTACTTC
CDR3 protein: CASSLGGSSYEQYF

V gene: TRBV6-4
clone size: few
J gene: TRBJ2-1
D gene: TRBD1
CDR3 DNA: TGTGCCAGCAGTGAGGGGACAGGGGGCGATGAGCAGTTCTTC
CDR3 protein: CASSEGTGGDEQFF

V gene: TRBV7-9
clone size: NA
J gene: TRBJ2-1
D gene: NA
CDR3 DNA: TGTGCCAGCAGCTTACCTCTAGCCCCGCAGTTCTTC
CDR3 protein: CASSLPLAPQFF

V gene: TRBV7-3
clone size: NA
J gene: TRBJ2-1
D gene: NA
CDR3 DNA: TGTGCCAGCAGCTTAACGACTAGTAGTGAGCAGTTCTTC
CDR3 protein: CASSLTTSSEQFF

V gene: TRBV29-1
clone size: NA
J gene: TRBJ1-3
D gene: NA
CDR3 DNA: TGCAGCGTTGAAGATTTGGGAAACACCATATATTTT
CDR3 protein: CSVEDLGNTIYF